This note documents a single T cell receptor beta chain sequence. Antigen: not known. This sample is drawn from a study of T cell responses to AZD1222 COVID-19 vaccine. Produced via immunoSEQ multiplex PCR; TCRdb's table is partial and in-frame only. The sample yields some 100,000 clones, over 75% seen once. Germline CDR1 MNHEY, CDR2 SVGAGI. V lost 7 bases and J lost 7, with 16 bases in between. This CDR3 spans 13 amino acids. Study-level findings and limits: Two AZD1222 administrations were followed by greater Spike-specific TCR breadth and depth. Donor demographics were predominantly white British with a female majority; clonal diversity may be underestimated. Repertoires were collected only later (after the peak T cell response had occurred). Distributed over spike, vaccine-associated CD4 TCRs predominated at 160-218 and 743-854.

The chain uses TRBV6-5 and TRBJ2-5; D unclear. The receptor was isolated from an adult in good health. The sequences come from peripheral blood, collected on day 0 of MenACWY control vaccination. The CDR3 DNA reads TGTGCCAGCACTAGAGCCTCAGGTGGGACCCAGTACTTC. Protein product: CASTRASGGTQYF.